Listed below are T cell receptor beta chains from one sample, sequenced in a study of blood T cell repertoires in COVID-19. The data were produced by immunoSEQ multiplex PCR, yet TCRdb's version contains in-frame clones alone and is incomplete. The sample has approximately 250,000 clones; about 89% are singletons. The sequencing sample was made of peripheral blood. Receptors originate from a middle-aged man with active or convalescent COVID-19. The CDR3 runs from the conserved cysteine through the conserved F or W. Each record gives: clone size, J gene, D gene, V gene, CDR3 protein, CDR3 DNA. D genes are given only for firm matches. Not all rows give a size; the values are once, few, many and, for expanded clones, a class.

>few|TRBJ2-7|TRBD2|TRBV30
CAWAFGGSSYEQYF
TGTGCCTGGGCCTTCGGGGGGAGCTCTTACGAGCAGTACTTC
>.|TRBJ1-1|TRBD1|TRBV5-1
CASSLDRGAEAFF
TGCGCCAGCAGCTTGGACAGGGGAGCTGAAGCTTTCTTT
>.|TRBJ1-2|.|TRBV24-1
CATSDPRRYGYTF
TGTGCCACCAGTGATCCGAGGAGGTATGGCTACACCTTC
>once|TRBJ2-7|.|TRBV9
CASSTQTGSSYEQYF
TGTGCCAGCAGCACCCAGACAGGCAGCTCCTACGAGCAGTACTTC
>.|TRBJ2-2|TRBD2|TRBV11-2
CASSQRGRDTGELFF
TGTGCCAGCAGCCAGCGGGGGCGGGACACCGGGGAGCTGTTTTTT
>.|TRBJ1-5|TRBD1|TRBV19
CASGTEWGNQPQHF
TGTGCCAGTGGGACAGAGTGGGGCAATCAGCCCCAGCATTTT
>.|TRBJ1-1|TRBD1|TRBV4-1
CASSQGQGSTEAFF
TGCGCCAGCAGCCAAGGACAGGGAAGCACTGAAGCTTTCTTT
>.|TRBJ2-1|.|TRBV25-1
CASRSSGGNEQFF
TGTGCCAGCAGGTCCAGCGGCGGCAATGAGCAGTTCTTC
>.|TRBJ1-4|.|TRBV19
CASKTGTGSFGEKLFF
TGTGCCAGTAAGACCGGGACTGGTAGTTTCGGTGAAAAACTGTTTTTT
>.|TRBJ2-3|.|TRBV28
CASRPAWLAGYTDTQYF
TGTGCCAGCAGACCCGCATGGTTGGCGGGCTACACAGATACGCAGTATTTT